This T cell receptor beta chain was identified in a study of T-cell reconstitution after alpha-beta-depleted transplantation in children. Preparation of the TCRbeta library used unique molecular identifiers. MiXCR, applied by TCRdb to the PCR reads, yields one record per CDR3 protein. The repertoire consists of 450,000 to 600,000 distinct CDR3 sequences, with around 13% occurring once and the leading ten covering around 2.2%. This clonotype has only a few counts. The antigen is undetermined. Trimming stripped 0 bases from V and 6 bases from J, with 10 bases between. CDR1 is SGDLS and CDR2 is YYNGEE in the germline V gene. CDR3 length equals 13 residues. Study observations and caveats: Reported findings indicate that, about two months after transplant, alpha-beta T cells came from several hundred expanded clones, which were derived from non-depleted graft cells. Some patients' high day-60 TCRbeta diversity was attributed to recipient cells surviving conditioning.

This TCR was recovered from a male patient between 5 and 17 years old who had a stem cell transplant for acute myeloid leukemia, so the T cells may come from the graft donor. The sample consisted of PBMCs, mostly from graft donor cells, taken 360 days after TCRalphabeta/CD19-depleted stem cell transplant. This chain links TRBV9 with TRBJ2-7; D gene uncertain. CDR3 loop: CASSVGPGTEQYF. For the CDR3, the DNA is TGTGCCAGCAGCGTAGGGCCAGGCACCGAGCAGTACTTC. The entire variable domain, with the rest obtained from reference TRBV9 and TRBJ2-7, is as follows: DSGVTQTPKHLITATGQRVTLRCSPRSGDLSVYWYQQSLDQGLQFLIQYYNGEERAKGNILERFSAQQFPDLHSELNLSSLELGDSALYFCASSVGPGTEQYFGPGTRLTVT.